These 10 T cell receptor beta chains came from one sample sequenced in a study of PD-L1 blockade in urothelial cancer. Time point here: pretreatment peripheral blood. Repertoires were generated with immunoSEQ multiplex PCR, while TCRdb's copy carries only in-frame clones and drops some. Altogether approximately 47,000 clones are present, approximately 78% being singletons, with the ten largest covering around 1.5%. Sequences were derived from PBMCs, sampled around atezolizumab (anti-PD-L1) treatment. The receptor source for this set is a man aged 45-65 years with urothelial cancer.

The chain joins TRBV2 to TRBJ1-2; 10 nucleotides align to TRBD1. The CDR3 is 15 residues long. Germline lookup yields CDR1 SNHLY and CDR2 FYNNEI. Trimming at V came to 4 bases and at J to 8 bases, leaving 10 bases not matched to a gene. The CDR3 DNA sequence: TGTGCCAGCAGTGGAAGGGGACAGGGGACGGGGGGCTACACCTTC. Translation gives CASSGRGQGTGGYTF.

The chain uses TRBV7-9 and TRBJ2-3, with 7 bases lining up with TRBD2. The germline CDR1 and CDR2 sequences are SEHNR and FQNEAQ (reference sequence). Germline trimming cut 2 bases from V and 2 bases from J; bases unmatched to any gene: 4. The CDR3 is 15 residues long. Here the CDR3 reads CASSLTGLNTDTQYF. CDR3 bases: TGTGCCAGCAGCTTAACGGGACTAAACACAGATACGCAGTATTTT.

Only a few counts were recorded for this clone. The chain couples TRBV2 to TRBJ2-1; 7 bases fit TRBD1. The junction had 16 bases not matched to a gene; V was cut back by 5 bases and J by 9 bases. This CDR3 comprises 16 residues. CDR1 is SNHLY, CDR2 FYNNEI, per germline. CDR3 residues: CASSRQGTLVIGEQFF. The CDR3 DNA is TGTGCCAGCAGTCGACAGGGAACCCTGGTAATTGGTGAGCAGTTCTTC.

This chain uses TRBV11-2 with TRBJ1-3; a weak D match, TRBD1 (5 bases). This CDR3 comprises 16 residues. Trimming took off 4 bases at V and 0 bases at J, with 13 bases between the two ends. Germline values: CDR1 SGHAT, CDR2 FQNNGV. The CDR3 spells CASSSFVGASGNTIYF. The DNA of the CDR3 is TGTGCCAGCAGCTCATTCGTAGGGGCCTCTGGAAACACCATATATTTT.

The chain joins TRBV2 to TRBJ2-5, with TRBD2 matching 16 bases. Germline V gene lookup returns CDR1 SNHLY and CDR2 FYNNEI. The CDR3 is made up of 18 amino acids. The trim removed 0 bases at V and 7 bases at J, leaving 8 bases unmatched. The CDR3 sequence is CASSEAPGTSGGAGTQYF. The CDR3 nucleotides read TGTGCCAGCAGTGAAGCGCCGGGGACTAGCGGGGGGGCCGGGACCCAGTACTTC.

The chain uses TRBV7-9 and TRBJ1-3, with TRBD1 identical over 8 bases. From germline, CDR1 is SEHNR and CDR2 FQNEAQ (reference sequence). The CDR3 consists of 16 residues. The trim removed 5 bases at V and 0 bases at J, leaving 6 bases unmatched. CDR3 bases: TGTGCCAGCAGCCTAAGGACAGGGAGCTCTGGAAACACCATATATTTT. This translates into CASSLRTGSSGNTIYF.

This clone was seen just once. V usage is TRBV29-1 and J usage is TRBJ1-2; D gene unclear. The CDR3 length is 12 residues. In germline, CDR1 is SQVTM, CDR2 ANQGSEA. Trimming shortened V by 2 bases and J by 7 bases, and 11 bases separated the two germline ends. The CDR3 sequence is CSVESPWAGYTF. CDR3 bases: TGCAGCGTTGAATCACCCTGGGCTGGCTACACCTTC.

V is TRBV5-1 and J is TRBJ2-2, with D perhaps TRBD1 (5 bases). Trimming took 2 bases from V and 4 from J, leaving 6 bases between them. Germline values: CDR1 SGHRS, CDR2 YFSETQ. This CDR3 is built from 13 residues. CDR3 in DNA: TGCGCCAGCAGCTTCGACAGCACCGGGGAGCTGTTTTTT. Its translation is CASSFDSTGELFF.

V and J are TRBV7-2 and TRBJ2-5; 8 bases agree with TRBD2. This CDR3 region has 17 residues. The junction had 12 bases not matched to a gene; V was cut back by 5 bases and J by 1 base. Germline assignment: CDR1 SGHTA and CDR2 FQGNSA. The CDR3 sequence is CASSPGVTSGLQETQYF. The CDR3 DNA is TGTGCCAGCAGCCCCGGCGTAACTAGCGGACTCCAAGAGACCCAGTACTTC.

CDR3 nucleotide sequence: TGCGCCAGCAGTTCTTATGAAAAACTGTTTTTT. Translated: CASSSYEKLFF. The chain has TRBV10-1 and TRBJ1-4; D is unclear. CDR1 is WNHNN, CDR2 SYGVQD, per germline (reference sequence). This CDR3 spans 11 amino acids. Trimming stripped 5 bases from V and 6 bases from J, with 4 bases between.